This T cell receptor beta chain appears in the sequencing data of a study of shared clonotypes between healthy human individuals. Positive CCR7 selection of CD45RO-negative cells yielded the naive CD8 cells, and terminally differentiated effector memory CD45RA+ cells were excluded. The CDR3 length is 13 residues. V was shortened by 5 bases and J by 7 bases, with 14 bases between the two germline ends. From germline, CDR1 is SGHVS and CDR2 FQNEAQ. Data came from immunoSEQ multiplex PCR; TCRdb stores just in-frame clones and leaves some out. The data hold about 1,900,000 clones, with about 95% observed a single time.

The receptor comes from a man aged 18 to 30 in good health. The sequenced material came from naive CD8+ T cells sorted from blood. The chain combines TRBV7-8 with TRBJ2-5; the D is unclear. The CDR3 sequence: CASSPPGLGTQYF. The DNA of the CDR3 is TGTGCCAGCAGCCCGCCCGGATTGGGGACCCAGTACTTC.